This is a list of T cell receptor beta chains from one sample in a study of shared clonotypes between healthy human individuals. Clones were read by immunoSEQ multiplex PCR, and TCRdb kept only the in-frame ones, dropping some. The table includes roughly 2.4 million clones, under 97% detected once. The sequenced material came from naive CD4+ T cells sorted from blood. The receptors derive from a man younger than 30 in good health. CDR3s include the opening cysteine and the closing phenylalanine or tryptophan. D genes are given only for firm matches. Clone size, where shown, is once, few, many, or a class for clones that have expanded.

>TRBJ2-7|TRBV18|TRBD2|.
TGTGCCAGCTCACCACGGTCACTAGCGGGAAAGGGCTCCTACGAGCAGTACTTC
CASSPRSLAGKGSYEQYF
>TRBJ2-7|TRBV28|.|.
TGTGCCAGCGGACAGTCCGGCTCCTACGAGCAGTACTTC
CASGQSGSYEQYF
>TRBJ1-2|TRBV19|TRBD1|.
TGTGCCAGTAGTATGGGACAGGGGTCTGGCTACACCTTC
CASSMGQGSGYTF
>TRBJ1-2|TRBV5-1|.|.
TGCGCCAGCAGCTTACGGGGCGCGGGATATGGCTACACCTTC
CASSLRGAGYGYTF
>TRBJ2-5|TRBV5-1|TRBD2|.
TGCGCCAGCAGCTGGAGTTTTGTTGCGGGAGGGGTGGAGACCCAGTACTTC
CASSWSFVAGGVETQYF
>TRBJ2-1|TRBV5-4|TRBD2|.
TGTGCCAGCAGCGTTTCGGTACACCCGGGACTAGCGGGTGTCAATGAGCAGTTCTTC
CASSVSVHPGLAGVNEQFF
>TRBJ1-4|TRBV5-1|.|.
TGCGCCAGCAGCTTGGAGGGCCTCTCACAAAAACTGTTTTTT
CASSLEGLSQKLFF
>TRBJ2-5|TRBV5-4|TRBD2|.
TGTGCCAGCAGCCGGGGGGGCCCCAAGGAGACCCAGTACTTC
CASSRGGPKETQYF
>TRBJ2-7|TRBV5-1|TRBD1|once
TGCGCCAGCAGCTTGGCGACAGGGACGTACGAGCAGTACTTC
CASSLATGTYEQYF
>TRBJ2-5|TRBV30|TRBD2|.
TGTGCCTGGAGTGTACTAGCGGGGATACAAGAGACCCAGTACTTC
CAWSVLAGIQETQYF
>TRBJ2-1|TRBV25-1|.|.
TGTGCCAGCAGTGAATGGGAGACGAGCTACAATGAGCAGTTCTTC
CASSEWETSYNEQFF
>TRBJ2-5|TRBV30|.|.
TGTGCCTGGAGTCCCGGGACGGTCCAAGAGACCCAGTACTTC
CAWSPGTVQETQYF
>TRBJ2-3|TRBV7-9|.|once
TGTGCCAGCAGCCCCGTGGGGGGCACTAGCACAGATACGCAGTATTTT
CASSPVGGTSTDTQYF
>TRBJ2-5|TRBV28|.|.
TGTGCCAGCAGTTTGCTCCAAGAGACCCAGTACTTC
CASSLLQETQYF
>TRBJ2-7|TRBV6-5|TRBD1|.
TGTGCCAGCAGTAAACCGGGACAGGGCTACGAGCAGTACTTC
CASSKPGQGYEQYF
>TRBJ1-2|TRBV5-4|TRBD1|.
TGTGCCAGCAGCTGGGACAGGGGCGCTAACTATGGCTACACCTTC
CASSWDRGANYGYTF
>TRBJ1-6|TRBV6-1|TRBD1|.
TGTGCCACTAGCGGACAGGGGAAATCACCCCTCCACTTT
CATSGQGKSPLHF
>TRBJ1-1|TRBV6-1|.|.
TGTGCCAGCAGTGAAGGGTGGGATAGGACTGAAGCTTTCTTT
CASSEGWDRTEAFF
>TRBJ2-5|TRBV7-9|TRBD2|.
TGTGCCAGCAGCTCGGGACTAGCGGGGGGGCCGAGCCCAGAGACCCAGTACTTC
CASSSGLAGGPSPETQYF
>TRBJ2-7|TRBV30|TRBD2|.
TGTGCCTGGAGCTTGACTAGCGGACTCGAGCAGTACTTC
CAWSLTSGLEQYF
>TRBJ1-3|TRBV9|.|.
TGTGCCAGCAGCGTAGCTACTAGCTCTGGAAACACCATATATTTT
CASSVATSSGNTIYF
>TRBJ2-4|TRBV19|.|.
TGTGCCAGTAGTATTGACCAAGGGGCAGCCGCCAAAAACATTCAGTACTTC
CASSIDQGAAAKNIQYF
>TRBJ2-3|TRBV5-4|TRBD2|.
TGTGCCAGCAGCACCGGGACTAGCGGATCAGATACGCAGTATTTT
CASSTGTSGSDTQYF
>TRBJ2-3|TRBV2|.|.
TGTGCCAGCAGTAGTCGTTCAGGAGGTGATACGCAGTATTTT
CASSSRSGGDTQYF
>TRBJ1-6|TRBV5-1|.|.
TGCGCCAGCAGCTTGGTTGTTCTGGGATCTCGGAGGAATTCACCCCTCCACTTT
CASSLVVLGSRRNSPLHF
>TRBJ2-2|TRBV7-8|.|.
TGTGCCAGCAGTCATCGGTGGACCGGGGAGCTGTTTTTT
CASSHRWTGELFF
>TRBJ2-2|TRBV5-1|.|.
TGCGCCAGCAGCTTGGCACAGGACACCGGGGAGCTGTTTTTT
CASSLAQDTGELFF
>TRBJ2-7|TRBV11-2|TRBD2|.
TGTGCCAGCAGCTTAATCCTCCAAAGTAGCGGGAGGGCCAGTGAGCAGTACTTC
CASSLILQSSGRASEQYF